These 7 T cell receptor beta chains were all obtained from the same sample, sequenced in a study of T cell repertoires in cytomegalovirus infection (dated by TCRdb to 2018 to 2020). This sample was sequenced with an Illumina HiSeq 1500. Using fastp at Q25 and MiXCR, TCRdb reprocessed the public reads and kept productive beta chains. Rows merge per CDR3 protein into single entries with the most common DNA and genes. The sample data list some 600,000 distinct CDR3 sequences, and about 24% of these were observed just once. The ten largest clones take up approximately 8% of the sample. The sequencing sample was made of CD8+ T cells from PBMCs. These receptors originate from a human donor in good health (CMV status not recorded). Some clones in this sample may be carry-over from other donors' samples.

This clonotype turned up a few times. The chain employs TRBV5-6 and TRBJ1-5; the D is unclear. The CDR3 extends over 12 amino acids. Germline CDR1 SGHDT, CDR2 YYEEEE. Trimming removed 1 base from V and 11 bases from J, with 10 bases in between. DNA for the CDR3: TGTGCCAGCAGCTTGCAGTATAGTTCCCAGCATTTT. As protein: CASSLQYSSQHF.

This clonotype was picked up many times. The chain employs TRBV7-6 and TRBJ2-3, with 8 positions matching TRBD1. With 5 bases clipped from V and 2 bases from J, the junction kept 9 bases outside the gene matches. CDR1 and CDR2 (germline): SGHVS, FNYEAQ. This CDR3 has 16 amino acids. CDR3 region: CASSRPGQEFTDTQYF. For the CDR3, the DNA is TGTGCCAGCAGCCGACCGGGACAGGAGTTCACAGATACGCAGTATTTT.

A few counts support this clonotype. V gene TRBV6-6 combines with J gene TRBJ1-1, with unresolved D. This CDR3 is built from 13 residues. Germline lookup yields CDR1 MNHNY and CDR2 SVGAGI (reference sequence). Trimming took 0 bases from V and 3 from J, leaving 5 bases between them. The CDR3 DNA sequence: TGTGCCAGCAGTTACTCCCTCCACACTGAAGCTTTCTTT. It specifies CASSYSLHTEAFF.

The sample holds many counts of this clonotype. This sequence joins TRBV6-8 and TRBJ2-3; no clear D. CDR3 length: 13 residues. Germline CDR1 reads MNHGY; CDR2 reads SAAAGT. Trimming cost V 3 bases and J 3 bases, with 7 bases left between them. CDR3 region: CASSYRSTDTQYF. The DNA of the CDR3 is TGTGCCAGCAGTTATCGCTCTACAGATACGCAGTATTTT.

The CDR3 DNA is TGCGCCAGCAGCCATGGTATGACTGAAGCTTTCTTT. Amino acid sequence: CASSHGMTEAFF. The V and J genes are TRBV4-3 and TRBJ1-1, with D unresolved. The CDR3 is 12 residues long. Germline V lookup: CDR1 LGHNA, CDR2 YSLEER. V lost 3 bases to trimming and J lost 5 bases, with 7 bases between them.

In its sample, this clonotype was seen many times. This chain links TRBV20-1 with TRBJ2-1; 10 bases agree with TRBD2. Trimming removed 4 bases from V and 9 bases from J; junction bases left unmatched: 3. The V gene's germline CDR1 is DFQATT and CDR2 SNEGSKA (reference sequence). The CDR3 has 12 residues. The CDR3 bases are TGCAGTGCTAACCTAGCGGGGGTTGAGCAGTTCTTC. It codes for CSANLAGVEQFF.

The rearrangement links TRBV5-1 to TRBJ1-1; TRBD1 matches 7 bases. Germline assignment: CDR1 SGHRS and CDR2 YFSETQ. V gave up 0 bases and J gave up 0 bases; unmatched junction bases: 11. This CDR3 contains 18 residues. The CDR3 here is CASSLGQGDVGVNTEAFF. CDR3 nucleotide sequence: TGCGCCAGCAGCTTGGGACAGGGTGACGTCGGGGTGAACACTGAAGCTTTCTTT.